This T cell receptor (beta chain) was found in a study of cytomegalovirus exposure and HLA in healthy donors. PCR involved 60 Vbeta and 13 Jbeta primers. TCRdb's table, derived via immunoSEQ multiplex PCR, lists solely in-frame clones and lacks some. The table for this sample gives 150,000 or so clones. Sequencing input: PBMCs. The clonotype originates from a woman aged 55-75 years in good health and CMV-seronegative.

The DNA for the CDR3 is TGTGCCAGCAGCTCAAAGTGGGGGACTAGCGGGGGACTCTACGAGCAGTACTTC. It codes for CASSSKWGTSGGLYEQYF. The chain links TRBV11-2 to TRBJ2-7; TRBD2 matches at 14 bases. The CDR3 runs to 18 residues. V was clipped by 4 bases and J by 3 bases; unmatched bases: 11. Germline V gene data show CDR1 as SGHAT and CDR2 as FQNNGV.